One and the same sample provided the 2 T cell receptor beta chains below, sequenced in a study of CD8+CD57+ T cells in acquired aplastic anemia (dated by TCRdb to between 2017 and 2018). Sequencing used an Illumina HiSeq 2000. TCR beta VDJ combination and CDR3 sequence profiling used genomic DNA as the template. TCRdb cleaned the public reads at Q25 with fastp, built clones with MiXCR and kept in-frame beta chains. Rows with one shared CDR3 protein collapse into an entry with the most common genes and DNA. The sample table lists about 180,000 distinct CDR3 sequences, about half of them with a count of one. About 1.8% of the sample is in the top ten clones. Flow cytometry had shown CD8+CD57+ cell expansion in the patients selected for sequencing. Sequences were obtained from sorted CD4+, CD8+, or CD8+CD57+ T cells (not recorded which) from PBMCs. The source of these receptors is a human donor with aplastic anemia.

This clonotype was picked up one time. This sequence joins TRBV20-1 and TRBJ2-2; TRBD2 agrees at 8 bases. The CDR3 covers 15 residues. Per germline, CDR1 DFQATT and CDR2 SNEGSKA (reference sequence). V gave up 3 bases and J gave up 5 bases; unmatched junction bases: 8. The CDR3 sequence: CSASDTSGGTGELFF. The CDR3 nucleotides read TGCAGTGCTAGTGATACTAGCGGTGGTACCGGGGAGCTGTTTTTT.

This clonotype was seen only a few times. A read error may produce the germline difference seen at one junction end. The rearrangement joins TRBV6-5 to TRBJ1-1; no clear D gene. The CDR3 covers 13 residues. In germline, CDR1 is MNHEY, CDR2 SVGAGI. In nucleotides, the CDR3 is TGTGCCAGCAGTTCAGCCATGAACACTGAAGCTTCCTTT. Amino acid sequence: CASSSAMNTEASF.